This T cell receptor (beta chain) is from a study of OX40 agonist ivuxolimab in advanced cancers. Study background: Three individuals attained partial responses, comprising one hepatocellular carcinoma case and two cutaneous melanoma cases. Points from the study as a whole: Researchers report that CD8+ T cells had, on average, more expanded clones than CD4+. What antigens the expanded peripheral T cells recognized was never established.

Germline V gene lookup returns CDR1 WSHSY and CDR2 SAAADI. V lost 5 bases and J lost 3, with 8 bases in between. The CDR3 extends over 12 amino acids. The assay was immunoSEQ multiplex PCR, and TCRdb's table has in-frame clones only and misses some. This sample has some 79,000 clones, with about 94% found just once. With respect to this clone: Its antigen remains unidentified.

This sample comprised CD4+ or CD8+ T cells sorted from blood, obtained in a trial of the OX40 agonist ivuxolimab. The rearrangement uses TRBV10-2 and TRBJ2-7; D may be TRBD1 (5 bases). The TCR comes from an adult with an advanced solid tumor such as melanoma, head and neck, liver or kidney cancer. CDR3 region: CASSPQDYEQYF. The DNA for the CDR3 is TGCGCCAGCAGTCCACAGGACTACGAGCAGTACTTC.